This T cell receptor beta chain stems from a study of shared clonotypes between healthy human individuals. Study as a whole: Every donor yielded three CD4 naive, three CD4 memory, two CD8 naive and one CD8 memory plate.

Deep was the level at which the assay was run. The authors distributed each subset's genomic DNA evenly over several immunoSEQ plates. The table came from immunoSEQ multiplex PCR; TCRdb's copy has only in-frame clones and leaves some out. The sample includes a few million clones, about 94% of them seen just once. Trimming pared 5 bases from V and 1 base from J, leaving 13 bases between. Looked up from germline, CDR1 is SGHAT and CDR2 is FQNNGV. This CDR3 contains 15 residues. Cells designated naive CD8 were CD45RO-negative and were positively selected for CCR7, with terminally differentiated effector memory CD45RA+ cells excluded.

V gene TRBV11-2 combines with J gene TRBJ2-3; weak D call: TRBD1 (6 bases). This TCR was sampled from a man aged 18-30 years in good health. Some clones in this sample may be carry-over from other donors' samples. Sequenced input: naive CD8+ T cells from PBMCs. The CDR3 sequence is CASSPMAGGTDTQYF. The CDR3 nucleotides read TGTGCCAGCAGCCCCATGGCAGGGGGCACAGATACGCAGTATTTT.